The next 15 T cell receptor beta chains were all read from a single sample in a study of identical twins. TCRdb used MiXCR to reprocess the 5' RACE reads, holding one entry per CDR3 protein. The sample has about 480,000 distinct CDR3 sequences; 13% to 15% are singletons. This sample also belongs to another study, concerning yellow fever vaccine responses in identical twins.

The specimen was CD4+ T cells sorted from blood. Source of these receptors: a woman between 18 and 29 years old in good health.

This chain uses TRBV5-1 with TRBJ2-7; D uncertain. V was shortened by 1 base and J by 1 base, with 12 bases between the two germline ends. The CDR3 contains 15 residues. Germline V gives CDR1 SGHRS, CDR2 YFSETQ. The DNA of the CDR3 is TGCGCCAGCAGCTTGAATCTCGGACGGTCCTACGAGCAGTACTTC. This translates into CASSLNLGRSYEQYF.

This clonotype occurred once. A much larger clone differs by one base, so this may be a read error. The chain links TRBV7-2 to TRBJ2-5; a possible D gene is TRBD2 (6 bases). Per germline, CDR1 SGHTA and CDR2 FQGNSA. With 3 bases removed from V and 1 base from J, the gap between germline ends came to 15 bases. CDR3 length: 16 amino acids. The CDR3 is CASSFRDCPLQETQYF. CDR3 nucleotide sequence: TGTGCCAGCAGCTTTCGGGACTGTCCCCTCCAAGAGACCCAGTACTTC.

This clonotype was found a few times. This rearrangement joins TRBV27 to TRBJ2-7; D remains unclear. V was pared by 8 bases and J by 3 bases, with 8 bases between. The germline V gene encodes CDR1 MNHEY and CDR2 SMNVEV (reference sequence). The CDR3 sequence is 11 residues long. The CDR3: CASQFNYEQYF. For the CDR3, the DNA is TGTGCCAGCCAGTTTAACTACGAGCAGTACTTC.

The chain couples TRBV28 to TRBJ1-5; no clear D. V was clipped by 7 bases and J by 5 bases, with 12 bases between them. CDR1 is MDHEN and CDR2 is SYDVKM in the germline V gene. The CDR3 has 13 residues. This chain's CDR3 is CASTRSDYQPQHF. CDR3 nucleotides: TGTGCCAGCACCAGGTCGGATTATCAGCCCCAGCATTTT. Together with reference TRBV28 and TRBJ1-5, the CDR3 gives the full variable domain: DVKVTQSSRYLVKRTGEKVFLECVQDMDHENMFWYRQDPGLGLRLIYFSYDVKMKEKGDIPEGYSVSREKKERFSLILESASTNQTSMYLCASTRSDYQPQHFGDGTRLSIL.

This chain links TRBV5-1 with TRBJ2-1, with D unclear. Germline V lookup: CDR1 SGHRS, CDR2 YFSETQ. The ends were cut back, 1 base at V and 9 bases at J, with 8 bases in the middle. This CDR3 contains 12 residues. CDR3 sequence (DNA): TGCGCCAGCAGCTTGCAAGCATCTGAGCAGTTCTTC. Its protein product is CASSLQASEQFF.

This clonotype has only a few counts. The rearrangement links TRBV6-1 to TRBJ1-2; 12 nucleotides agree with TRBD1. This CDR3 comprises 18 residues. Germline V CDR1 and CDR2: MNHNS, SASEGT. The J segment lost 8 bases and the V segment lost 8 bases, leaving 21 bases of the junction unmatched. This chain's CDR3 is CASLTTPGTGGEVEGYTF. The CDR3 region has the DNA TGTGCCAGCCTCACAACCCCCGGGACAGGGGGCGAGGTAGAGGGCTACACCTTC.

This rearrangement joins TRBV20-1 to TRBJ1-4; a weak D match, TRBD1 (6 bases). This CDR3 comprises 13 residues. Germline V lookup: CDR1 DFQATT, CDR2 SNEGSKA (reference sequence). Trimming shortened V by 2 bases and J by 4 bases, and 8 bases separated the two germline ends. CDR3 region: CSARRDNNEKLFF. CDR3 DNA: TGCAGTGCTAGAAGGGACAATAATGAAAAACTGTTTTTT.

The rearrangement links TRBV7-9 to TRBJ2-3; 10 nucleotides line up with TRBD1. Germline loops: CDR1 SEHNR, CDR2 FQNEAQ (reference sequence). This CDR3 is 13 amino acids long. Unmatched junction bases numbered 9, after V lost 5 bases and J lost 13 bases. CDR3 sequence: CASSPDGGQGKYF. The CDR3 region has the DNA TGTGCCAGCAGCCCTGACGGGGGACAGGGGAAGTATTTT.

This chain connects TRBV5-5 to TRBJ2-2; no clear D. CDR3 size: 16 residues. Trimming took off 0 bases at V and 0 bases at J, with 9 bases between the two ends. CDR1 SGHKS and CDR2 YYEKEE come from the germline V gene (reference sequence). CDR3 coding DNA: TGTGCCAGCAGCTTGGCCGTGACACCGAACACCGGGGAGCTGTTTTTT. This codes for CASSLAVTPNTGELFF.

This clonotype was counted between two and nine times. The V and J genes are TRBV27 and TRBJ1-5, with a tentative D call TRBD1 (6 bases). The CDR3 consists of 14 residues. From germline, CDR1 is MNHEY and CDR2 SMNVEV (reference sequence). V lost 6 bases and J lost 5, with 14 bases in between. CDR3 amino acids: CASSLTGSYQPQHF. The DNA for the CDR3 is TGTGCCAGCAGCTTAACAGGGTCATATCAGCCCCAGCATTTT.

CDR3 in amino acids: CATSETGTFIYNEQFF. The CDR3 bases are TGTGCCACCAGTGAAACCGGGACATTCATTTACAATGAGCAGTTCTTC. The chain couples TRBV24-1 to TRBJ2-1; tentative D call: TRBD1 (6 bases). V lost 4 bases to trimming and J lost 4 bases, with 16 bases between them. Germline CDR1 reads KGHDR; CDR2 reads SFDVKD. The CDR3 has 16 amino acids.

This clonotype has a single count. The chain uses TRBV27 and TRBJ2-1; D is ambiguous. CDR3 length: 13 amino acids. V shed 8 bases and J shed 6 bases, with 14 bases lying between them. CDR1 is MNHEY, CDR2 SMNVEV, per germline (reference sequence). CDR3 coding DNA: TGTGCCAGCGCGAGAGGATTGTTCAATGAGCAGTTCTTC. Its protein is CASARGLFNEQFF.

The sample holds a few counts of this clonotype. The V and J genes are TRBV4-1 and TRBJ2-5, with D maybe TRBD2 (6 bases). V lost 1 base to trimming and J lost 5 bases, with 11 bases between them. The CDR3 totals 14 residues. The V gene's germline CDR1 is MGHRA and CDR2 YSYEKL. The CDR3 protein is CASSQGRAGETQYF. DNA for the CDR3: TGCGCCAGCAGCCAAGGGAGGGCGGGGGAGACCCAGTACTTC.

This chain connects TRBV7-2 to TRBJ1-1, with D unclear. The CDR3 spans 14 residues. V was cut by 2 bases and J by 0 bases, with 7 bases left in between. CDR1 is SGHTA, CDR2 FQGNSA, per germline. The CDR3 reads CASSLQRMNTEAFF. The DNA for the CDR3 is TGTGCCAGCAGCTTACAACGGATGAACACTGAAGCTTTCTTT.

This clonotype was recorded a few times. The CDR3 nucleotides are TGTGCCAGCAGGACGAGGGGGCCCCCATCGTACGAGCAGTACTTC. Its translation: CASRTRGPPSYEQYF. The gene calls are TRBV12-3 or TRBV12-4 and TRBJ2-7; 7 bases align to TRBD1. The CDR3 totals 15 residues. Germline trimming cut 6 bases from V and 4 bases from J; bases unmatched to any gene: 12.